Listed below are T cell receptor beta chains from one sample, sequenced in a study of blood T cell repertoires in COVID-19. Profiled with immunoSEQ multiplex PCR; TCRdb holds only in-frame clones, not every one. This table holds roughly 300,000 clones, approximately 89% found once. The source material was peripheral blood. Receptors originate from a woman aged 30 to 39 with COVID-19, enrolled during active disease. Both conserved end residues are trimmed from each CDR3.

V	J	CDR3
TRBV19	TRBJ2-3	ASSPTSGIRTDTQY
TRBV18	TRBJ1-5	ASSPVERQPQH
TRBV6-5	TRBJ2-2	ASKKETFNTGELF
TRBV7-2	TRBJ1-1	ASSNEALLNTEAF
TRBV15	TRBJ1-3	ATSIGAGNTIY
TRBV7-9	TRBJ1-2	ASSLAGGDGYT
TRBV6-5	TRBJ1-6	ASRSQAGNSPLH
TRBV3-1/TRBV3-2	TRBJ1-2	ASSQGIDRVGYGYT
TRBV5-1	TRBJ1-2	ASSLAVGTPSYGYT
TRBV7-8	TRBJ1-5	ASRSREGNQPQH
TRBV28	TRBJ2-5	ASSLVAGGQETQY
TRBV28	TRBJ2-5	ASSLTGETQY
TRBV9	TRBJ2-1	ASRTSGSLGEQF
TRBV6-5	TRBJ2-7	ASSAGTATYEQY
TRBV28	TRBJ2-3	ASSVKQGTDTQY
TRBV29-1	TRBJ2-1	SVATSGVYNEQF
TRBV6-5	TRBJ1-1	ATRGGVNTEAF
TRBV19	TRBJ1-1	ASNRRVPLNTEAF
TRBV9	TRBJ1-2	ASTRGGDGYT
TRBV10-2	TRBJ1-2	ASSESVRDYGYT
TRBV18	TRBJ1-1	ASSSLDRAGTDTEAF
TRBV6-5	TRBJ2-7	ASRFQTGQAYEQY
TRBV7-9	TRBJ2-5	ASSPRGGETQY
TRBV6-5	TRBJ1-5	ASTPGQVFDQPQH
TRBV5-1	TRBJ2-7	ASSAGTVEPYEQY
TRBV7-9	TRBJ1-4	ASSLQGPTNEKLF
TRBV7-9	TRBJ1-6	ASSLALGDSYNSPLH
TRBV30	TRBJ2-5	ASLYGGPETQY
TRBV21-1	TRBJ2-1	ASSTAAGTSGFDEQF
TRBV29-1	TRBJ1-3	SVAGQHSGNTIY
TRBV7-9	TRBJ1-3	ASQGSAAGNTIY